This TCR beta chain was sequenced for a study of blood T cell repertoires in COVID-19. Study-level information: There were acute and convalescent COVID-19 samples, and they came from the United States, Italy and Spain.

Generated by immunoSEQ multiplex PCR, the TCRdb table keeps only in-frame clones and is missing some. The profile covers 120,000 or so clones, with around three quarters appearing a single time and 2% to 2.5% taken by the ten largest. The receptor was derived from a woman in her sixties or seventies with acute or convalescent COVID-19. The sequenced material came from peripheral blood.

The CDR3 nucleotides are TGTGCCAGCAGCGGGGACTTGAGGACTGAAGCTTTCTTT. Translation gives CASSGDLRTEAFF. The chain has TRBV6-6 and TRBJ1-1; possible D gene TRBD1, 5 bases. The CDR3 length is 13 residues. V lost 6 bases to trimming and J lost 5 bases, with 13 bases between them. The germline V gene has CDR1 MNHNY and CDR2 SVGAGI (reference sequence).